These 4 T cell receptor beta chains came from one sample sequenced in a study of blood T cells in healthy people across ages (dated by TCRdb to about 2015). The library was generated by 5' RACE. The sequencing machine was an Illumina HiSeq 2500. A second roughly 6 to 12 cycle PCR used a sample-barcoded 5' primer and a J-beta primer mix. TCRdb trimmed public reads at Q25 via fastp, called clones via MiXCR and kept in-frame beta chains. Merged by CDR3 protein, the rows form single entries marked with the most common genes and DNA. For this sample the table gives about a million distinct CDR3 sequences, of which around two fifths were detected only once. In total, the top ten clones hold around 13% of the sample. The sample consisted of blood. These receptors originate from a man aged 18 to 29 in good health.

CDR3 DNA: TGCAGTGCTAGCGGGGGGGGAGAGCAGTACTTC. As protein: CSASGGGEQYF. The chain couples TRBV20-1 to TRBJ2-7; 8 nucleotides align to TRBD2. V was clipped by 3 bases and J by 7 bases; unmatched bases: 2. Per germline, CDR1 DFQATT and CDR2 SNEGSKA (reference sequence). This CDR3 has 11 amino acids.

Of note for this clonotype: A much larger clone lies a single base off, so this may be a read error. The CDR3 spells CASSLSNTRELFF. For the CDR3, the DNA is TGTGCCAGCAGTTTATCGAACACCAGGGAGCTGTTTTTT. The chain employs TRBV27 and TRBJ2-2; unclear D gene. This CDR3 contains 13 residues. Germline CDR1 reads MNHEY; CDR2 reads SMNVEV (reference sequence).

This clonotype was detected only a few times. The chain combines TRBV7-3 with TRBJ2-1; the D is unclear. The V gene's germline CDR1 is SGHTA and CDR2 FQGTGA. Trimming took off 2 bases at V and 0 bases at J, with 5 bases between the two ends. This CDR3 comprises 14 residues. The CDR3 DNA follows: TGTGCCAGCAGCTTAGATTACTCCTACAATGAGCAGTTCTTC. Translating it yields CASSLDYSYNEQFF.

CDR3 DNA: TGCGCCAGCAGGCCCTCGGGCGGGGAGCTGTTTTTT. Amino acids: CASRPSGGELFF. The V and J genes are TRBV5-1 and TRBJ2-2, with D hard to call. V shed 5 bases and J shed 7 bases, with 9 bases lying between them. The CDR3 runs to 12 residues. Germline CDR1 SGHRS, CDR2 YFSETQ.